The T cell receptor beta chain described here comes from a study of T-cell reconstitution after alpha-beta-depleted transplantation in children. This clonotype came up many times. Preparation of the TCRbeta library was carried out with unique molecular identifiers. Each CDR3 protein gets one entry after TCRdb re-called the PCR reads with MiXCR. This table has about 270,000 distinct CDR3 sequences, approximately 9.6% appearing once. CDR3 length: 13 amino acids. V dropped 7 bases and J dropped 4 bases, with 14 bases sitting between them. The TCR was taken from a human donor who donated a stem cell graft to a child with SCID. The chain links TRBV12-3 or TRBV12-4 to TRBJ2-7; maybe TRBD1 (6 bases). The sample was PBMCs from the stem cell graft donor, taken from the stem cell graft. The CDR3, as DNA: TGTGCCAGCAATCAGGGGATTCTTTACGAGCAGTACTTC. It encodes CASNQGILYEQYF.